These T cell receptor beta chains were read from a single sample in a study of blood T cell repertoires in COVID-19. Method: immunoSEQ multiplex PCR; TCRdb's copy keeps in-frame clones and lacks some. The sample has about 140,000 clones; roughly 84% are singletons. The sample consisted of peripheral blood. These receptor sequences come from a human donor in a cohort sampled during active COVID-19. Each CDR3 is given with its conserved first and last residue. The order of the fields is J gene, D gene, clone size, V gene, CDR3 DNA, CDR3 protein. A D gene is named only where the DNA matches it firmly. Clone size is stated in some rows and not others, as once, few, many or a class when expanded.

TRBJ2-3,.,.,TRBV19,TGTGCCAGTAGTATAGTGGAGGGCACAGATACGCAGTATTTT,CASSIVEGTDTQYF
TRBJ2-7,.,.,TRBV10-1,TGCGCCAGCAGTTCCACGCGTTCGGGTTACGAGCAGTACTTC,CASSSTRSGYEQYF
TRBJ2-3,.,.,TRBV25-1,TGTGCCAGCAGTTCTCGAGGGAGGACAGATACGCAGTATTTT,CASSSRGRTDTQYF
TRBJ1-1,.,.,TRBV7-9,TGTGCCAGCAGCCCAGGGGCTGAAGCTTTCTTT,CASSPGAEAFF
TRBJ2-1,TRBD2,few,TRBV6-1,TGTGCCAGCAGTGAAGCTTACGGGGGGGCTGTCAATGAGCAGTTCTTC,CASSEAYGGAVNEQFF
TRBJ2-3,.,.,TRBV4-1,TGCGCCAGCAGCCAAGACTTTCCAGGGTACACAGATACGCAGTATTTT,CASSQDFPGYTDTQYF
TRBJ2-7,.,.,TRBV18,TGTGCCAGCTCACCTTCTCTAGGCAACTACGAGCAGTACTTC,CASSPSLGNYEQYF
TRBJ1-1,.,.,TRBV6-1,TGTGCCAGTCGACAGGATGGAGCCACTGAAGCTTTCTTT,CASRQDGATEAFF
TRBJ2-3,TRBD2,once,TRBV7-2,TGTGCCAGCAGCACCGGGACTAGCGTGAACACAGATACGCAGTATTTT,CASSTGTSVNTDTQYF
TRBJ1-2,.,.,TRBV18,TGTGCCAGCTCACCAGCGCAGGGGCCTAACTATGGCTACACCTTC,CASSPAQGPNYGYTF
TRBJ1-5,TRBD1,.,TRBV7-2,TGTGCCAGCAGCTTAACAGGGGGGGGTCAGCCCCAGCATTTT,CASSLTGGGQPQHF
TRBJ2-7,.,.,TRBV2,TGTGCCAGCAGTGATGGCAGTCAGATTACCTACGAGCAGTACTTC,CASSDGSQITYEQYF
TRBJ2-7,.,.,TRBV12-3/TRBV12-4,TGTGCCAGCAGTTTTGAGTACGAGCAGTACTTC,CASSFEYEQYF
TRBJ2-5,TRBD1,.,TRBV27,TGTGCCAGCAGTCCATGGGACAGGCGAGAGTCCCAGTACTTC,CASSPWDRRESQYF
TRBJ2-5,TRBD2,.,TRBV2,TGTGCCAGCGGGACTAGGCAAGAGACCCAGTACTTC,CASGTRQETQYF
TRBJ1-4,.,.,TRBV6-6,TGTGCCAGCCGCCTAGACTCAACTAATGAAAAACTGTTTTTT,CASRLDSTNEKLFF
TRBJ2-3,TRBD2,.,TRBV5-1,TGCGCCAGCAGCGCCAAAACTAGCGGACAAACCTTGAGGGTCACAGATACGCAGTATTTT,CASSAKTSGQTLRVTDTQYF
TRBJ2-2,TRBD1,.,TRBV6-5,TGTGCCAGCAGAATAGGGACAGGTCCCAGCGGGGAGCTGTTTTTT,CASRIGTGPSGELFF
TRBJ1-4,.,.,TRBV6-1,TGTGCCAGCAGTCAAGACAGCCTGTGGACTAATGAAAAACTGTTTTTT,CASSQDSLWTNEKLFF
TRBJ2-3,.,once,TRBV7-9,TGTGCCAGCAGCGAACCCCGGGACACCCTTCCTAGCACAGATACGCAGTATTTT,CASSEPRDTLPSTDTQYF
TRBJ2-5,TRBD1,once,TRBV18,TGTGCCAGCTCGCAAACAGGGGATCAGGAGACCCAGTACTTC,CASSQTGDQETQYF
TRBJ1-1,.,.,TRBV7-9,TGTGCCAGCAGCCAACAACCGACAGGTGAAGCTTTCTTT,CASSQQPTGEAFF
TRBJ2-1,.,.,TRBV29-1,TGCAGCGTTCCAGACCGAGCCGGGGATGAGCAGTTCTTC,CSVPDRAGDEQFF
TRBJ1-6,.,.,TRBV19,TGTGCCAGTACCCCAAGGACAGATTCACCCCTCCACTTT,CASTPRTDSPLHF
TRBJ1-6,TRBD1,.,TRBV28,TGTGCCAGCAGGGGACAGGAGACCTATAATTCACCCCTCCACTTT,CASRGQETYNSPLHF
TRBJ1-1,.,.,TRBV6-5,TGTGCCAGCATACCTAAAGAGGTGAACACTGAAGCTTTCTTT,CASIPKEVNTEAFF
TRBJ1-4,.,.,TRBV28,TGTGCCAGCAGTCCCCCGGGACTGGGTGAAAAACTGTTTTTT,CASSPPGLGEKLFF
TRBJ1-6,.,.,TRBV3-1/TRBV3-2,TGTGCCAGCAGCCAAGAGAGGGTCCCTTATAATTCACCCCTCCACTTT,CASSQERVPYNSPLHF
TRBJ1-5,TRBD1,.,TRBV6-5,TGTGCCAGCAGTTACTCGAGGACAGGAACTGAGCCCCAGCATTTT,CASSYSRTGTEPQHF
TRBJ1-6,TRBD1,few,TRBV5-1,TGCGCCAGCAGCCCAGGACAGGCGACCTATAATTCACCCCTCCACTTT,CASSPGQATYNSPLHF